Included here is one TCR beta chain sequence, with context. TCRdb fed the RT-PCR reads into MiXCR, producing one record per CDR3 protein. The sample records 560,000 or so distinct CDR3 sequences, less than 8% being singletons. This CDR3 is built from 13 residues. Germline loops: CDR1 MNHEY, CDR2 SVGAGI. V was shortened by 2 bases and J by 0 bases, with 4 bases between the two germline ends. The data originate from a study of response to subunit inactivated influenza vaccine. This TCR was recovered from a man aged 45-69 years who received an inactivated influenza vaccine. The chain employs TRBV6-5 and TRBJ2-5; D remains unclear. The sample consisted of PBMCs from blood, taken 23 months after vaccination. CDR3 amino acids: CASSYEYQETQYF. CDR3 nucleotide sequence: TGTGCCAGCAGTTACGAGTACCAAGAGACCCAGTACTTC.